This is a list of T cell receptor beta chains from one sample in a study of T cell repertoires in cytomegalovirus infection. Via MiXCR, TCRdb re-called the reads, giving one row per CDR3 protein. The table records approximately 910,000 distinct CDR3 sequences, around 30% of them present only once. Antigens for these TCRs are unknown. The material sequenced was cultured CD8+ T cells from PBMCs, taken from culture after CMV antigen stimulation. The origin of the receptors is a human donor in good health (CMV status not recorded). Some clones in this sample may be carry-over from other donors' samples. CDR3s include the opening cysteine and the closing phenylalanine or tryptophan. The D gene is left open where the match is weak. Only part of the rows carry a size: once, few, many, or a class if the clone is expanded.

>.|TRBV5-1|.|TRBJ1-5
TGCGCCAGCAGTTATACGGGAAATTACAATCAGCCCCAGCATTTT
CASSYTGNYNQPQHF
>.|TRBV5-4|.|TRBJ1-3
TGTGCCAGCACCGAGAGAGGTGGAGAAAACACCATATATTTT
CASTERGGENTIYF
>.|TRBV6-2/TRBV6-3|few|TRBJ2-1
TGTGCCAGCAGTTATGTCGCCGGGTACAATGAGCAGTTCTTC
CASSYVAGYNEQFF
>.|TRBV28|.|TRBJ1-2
TGTGCCAGCAGTACACCCTTCGGGGCCCCCTCATATGGCTACACCTTC
CASSTPFGAPSYGYTF
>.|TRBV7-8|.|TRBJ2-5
TGTGCCAGCAGCTTTCCGGGGCGGGGGACCCAGTACTTC
CASSFPGRGTQYF
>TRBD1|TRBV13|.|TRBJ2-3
TGTGCCAGCAGCTTACACAGGGGGTCAACAGATACGCAGTATTTT
CASSLHRGSTDTQYF
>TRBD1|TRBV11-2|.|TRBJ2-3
TGTGCCAGCAGCCAGCCCGGGACAGGCACAGATACGCAGTATTTT
CASSQPGTGTDTQYF
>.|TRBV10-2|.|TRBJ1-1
TGCGCCAGCAGTGAGGGGAGAGCTTTCTTT
CASSEGRAFF
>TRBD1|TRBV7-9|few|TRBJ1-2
TGTGCCAGCACCCCAGGAGGGGGCTCGGAGGGCTACACCTTC
CASTPGGGSEGYTF
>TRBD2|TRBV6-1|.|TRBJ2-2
TGTGCCAGCAGTTTTACCGGGACTAGCGGGGGTGGGAACACCGGGGAGCTGTTTTTT
CASSFTGTSGGGNTGELFF
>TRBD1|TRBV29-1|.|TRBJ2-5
TGCAGCGTTGAAGATCCGGGGACAGGGGGGCTTCTGGAGACCCAGTACTTC
CSVEDPGTGGLLETQYF
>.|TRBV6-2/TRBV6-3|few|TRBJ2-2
TGTGCCAGCAGCCACTACACAGGGGAGGCCGGGGAGCTGTTTTTT
CASSHYTGEAGELFF
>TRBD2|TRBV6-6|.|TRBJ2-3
TGTGCCAGCAGTTACTCGAGTCTAGCGGGGAACACAGATACGCAGTATTTT
CASSYSSLAGNTDTQYF
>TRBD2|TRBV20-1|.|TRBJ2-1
TGCAGTGCCCTAAGCGGGGTCGGGGTGGATGAGCAGTTCTTC
CSALSGVGVDEQFF
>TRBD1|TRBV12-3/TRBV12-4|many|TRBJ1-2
TGTGCCAGCAGTTTAGGACAGGGGGCTTATGGCTACACCTTC
CASSLGQGAYGYTF
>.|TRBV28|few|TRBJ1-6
TGTGCCAGCAGTCCGAGGACGGGGCCGAGCTCCTATAATTCACCCCTCCACTTT
CASSPRTGPSSYNSPLHF
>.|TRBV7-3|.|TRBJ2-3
TGTGCCAGCAGAGGGGGGGCCAGCACAGATACGCAGTATTTT
CASRGGASTDTQYF
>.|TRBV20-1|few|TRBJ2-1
TGCAGTGCTAGAGATCAAGCGGGTCTTAACAATGAGCAGTTCTTC
CSARDQAGLNNEQFF
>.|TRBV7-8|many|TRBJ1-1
TGTGCCACCCAGGCGATAAACACTGAAGCTTTCTTT
CATQAINTEAFF
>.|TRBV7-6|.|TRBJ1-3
TGTGCCAGCAGCTTAGCTTACGACCACTCTGGAAACACCATATATTTT
CASSLAYDHSGNTIYF
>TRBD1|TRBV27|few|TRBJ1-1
TGTGCCAGCAGTTCCGGACAGGGGGCGTTTATGGCTGAAGCTTTCTTT
CASSSGQGAFMAEAFF
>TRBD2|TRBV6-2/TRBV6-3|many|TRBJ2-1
TGTGCCAGCAGTCCCCTAGCGGGGGGGCCCAATGAGCAGTTCTTC
CASSPLAGGPNEQFF
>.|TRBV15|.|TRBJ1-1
TGTGCCACCAGCAGTTGGGGGGCCGGGAACACTGAAGCTTTCTTT
CATSSWGAGNTEAFF
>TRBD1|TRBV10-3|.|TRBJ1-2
TGTGCCATCAGTGAGTCGACGGGACAGGGGGCCGGCTATGGCTACACCTTC
CAISESTGQGAGYGYTF
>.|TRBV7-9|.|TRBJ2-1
TGTGCCAGCAGCTCCACAGTGTTCTCCTACAATGAGCAGTTCTTC
CASSSTVFSYNEQFF
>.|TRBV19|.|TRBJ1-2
TGTGCCAGTAGCCCGGGACGGGAACAATATGGCTACACCTTC
CASSPGREQYGYTF
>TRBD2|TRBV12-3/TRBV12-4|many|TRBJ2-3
TGTGCCAGCAGTTCCGGGGGGGGATCGGCAGATACGCAGTATTTT
CASSSGGGSADTQYF
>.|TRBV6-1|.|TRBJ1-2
TGTGCCAGCAGCCCCGGTTGGGGGGCATTTGGCTACACCTTC
CASSPGWGAFGYTF
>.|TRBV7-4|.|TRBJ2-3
TGTGCCAGCAGCCCACTCCGGGGATTCACAGATACGCAGTATTTT
CASSPLRGFTDTQYF
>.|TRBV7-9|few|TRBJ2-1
TGTGCCAGCAGCCCCATGACTTATCCCGCCTACAATGAGCAGTTCTTC
CASSPMTYPAYNEQFF
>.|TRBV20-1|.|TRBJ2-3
TGCAGTGCTCCCCCGGATAGCACAGATACGCAGTATTTT
CSAPPDSTDTQYF
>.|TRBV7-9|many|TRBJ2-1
TGTGCCAGCAGCCTCTTTGGGGGGACCTCCTACAATGAGCAGTTCTTC
CASSLFGGTSYNEQFF
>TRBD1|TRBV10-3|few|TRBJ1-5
TGTGCCATCGCTCCCGGACAGGGGGCCCGGCAGCCCCAGCATTTT
CAIAPGQGARQPQHF
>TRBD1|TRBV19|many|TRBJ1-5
TGTGCCAGTAGTGGACCGGGACAGGGAGCGTTATATAGCAATCAGCCCCAGCATTTT
CASSGPGQGALYSNQPQHF
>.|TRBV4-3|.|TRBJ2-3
TGCGCCAGCAGCCAAGGTCGGGGGATAACAGATACGCAGTATTTT
CASSQGRGITDTQYF
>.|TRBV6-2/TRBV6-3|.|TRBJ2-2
TGTGCCAGCACACGGGAAGGGAACACCGGGGAGCTGTTTTTT
CASTREGNTGELFF
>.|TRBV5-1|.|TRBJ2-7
TGCGCCAGCAGCTTGGCAGGACTTCACTCCTACGAGCAGTACTTC
CASSLAGLHSYEQYF
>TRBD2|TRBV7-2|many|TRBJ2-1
TGTGCCAGCAGCTTAGACCTGGGGCGGGGGGGCAATGAGCAGTTCTTC
CASSLDLGRGGNEQFF
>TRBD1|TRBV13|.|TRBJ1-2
TGTGCCAGCAGCGCACCGGCGGGACAGGGTTATGGCTACACCTTC
CASSAPAGQGYGYTF
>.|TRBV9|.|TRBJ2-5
TGTGCCAGCTCTCTAAGGAAGGGGGGGCGAGAGACCCAGTACTTC
CASSLRKGGRETQYF
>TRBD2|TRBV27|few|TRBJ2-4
TGTGCCAGCAGCCTAGGACTAGCGGGGGAAAACATTCAGTACTTC
CASSLGLAGENIQYF
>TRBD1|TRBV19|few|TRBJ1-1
TGTGCCAGTAGTACTTCACAGGGGCGCACTGAAGCTTTCTTT
CASSTSQGRTEAFF
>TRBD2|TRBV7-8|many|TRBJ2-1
TGTGCCAGCAGCGCCTTTAGCGGGGGCTACAATGAGCAGTTCTTC
CASSAFSGGYNEQFF
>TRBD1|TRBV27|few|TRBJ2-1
TGTGCCAGCAGTCCTTCCCCGGGACAGGGATTGAATGAGCAGTTCTTC
CASSPSPGQGLNEQFF
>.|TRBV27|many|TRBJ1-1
TGTGCCAGCCGCTGGGTTACAGGGAGGACTGAAGCTTTCTTT
CASRWVTGRTEAFF
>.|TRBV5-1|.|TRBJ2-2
TGCGCCAGCAGCTTGACGACGGGAGCCGGGGAGCTGTTTTTT
CASSLTTGAGELFF
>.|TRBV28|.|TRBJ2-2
TGTGCCAGCAGTTTGGGCAGGTTTAACACCGGGGAGCTGTTTTTT
CASSLGRFNTGELFF
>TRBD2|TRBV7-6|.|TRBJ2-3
TGTGCCAGCAGCTTAGTTCCCGGACTAGATCTCCCAGATACGCAGTATTTT
CASSLVPGLDLPDTQYF
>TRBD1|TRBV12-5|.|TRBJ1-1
TGTGCTAGTGGTTTGAGCCTCGGACAGGCCATCACTGAAGCTTTCTTT
CASGLSLGQAITEAFF
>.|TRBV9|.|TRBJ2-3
TGTGCCAGCAGCGTAGTCGGGACCCCGGCCGCAGATACGCAGTATTTT
CASSVVGTPAADTQYF
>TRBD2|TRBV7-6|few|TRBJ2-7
TGTGCCAGCAGCCCCCTAGCGGGTCCCTCCTACGAGCAGTACTTC
CASSPLAGPSYEQYF
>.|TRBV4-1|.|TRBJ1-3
TGCGCCAGCAGCCAAGACCCCTACTCTGGAAACACCATATATTTT
CASSQDPYSGNTIYF
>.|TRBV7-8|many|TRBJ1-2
TGTGCCAGCAGCTTAGCTCCAGGTGACTATGGCTACACCTTC
CASSLAPGDYGYTF
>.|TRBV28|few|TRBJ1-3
TGTGCCAGCAGCCAGACAGGTCTGACTGGAAACACCATATATTTT
CASSQTGLTGNTIYF
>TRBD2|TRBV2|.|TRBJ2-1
TGTGCCAGCAGGCGCGGGGGGGTATCGAATGAGCAGTTCTTC
CASRRGGVSNEQFF